This T cell receptor beta chain emerged from a study of blood T cell repertoires in COVID-19. Study context: Specimens from acute and convalescent COVID-19 originated in the United States, Italy and Spain. From T cells, B-cell-depleted T cells, or PBMCs came the material, which was cDNA or gDNA.

Libraries were prepared by immunoSEQ multiplex PCR; TCRdb keeps only in-frame clonotypes and omits some of them. This table has about 150,000 clones, around 85% appearing once. Trimming cost V 2 bases and J 0 bases, with 8 bases left between them. CDR1 and CDR2 (germline): KGHSH, LQKENI. This CDR3 region has 15 residues. The sample taken for sequencing was peripheral blood. J is TRBJ1-3 and V is TRBV18; D is undetermined. This clonotype was sampled from a woman aged 55-70 years with acute or convalescent COVID-19. As DNA, the CDR3 is TGTGCCAGCTCACCAGTCGGGTACTCTGGAAACACCATATATTTT. It specifies CASSPVGYSGNTIYF.